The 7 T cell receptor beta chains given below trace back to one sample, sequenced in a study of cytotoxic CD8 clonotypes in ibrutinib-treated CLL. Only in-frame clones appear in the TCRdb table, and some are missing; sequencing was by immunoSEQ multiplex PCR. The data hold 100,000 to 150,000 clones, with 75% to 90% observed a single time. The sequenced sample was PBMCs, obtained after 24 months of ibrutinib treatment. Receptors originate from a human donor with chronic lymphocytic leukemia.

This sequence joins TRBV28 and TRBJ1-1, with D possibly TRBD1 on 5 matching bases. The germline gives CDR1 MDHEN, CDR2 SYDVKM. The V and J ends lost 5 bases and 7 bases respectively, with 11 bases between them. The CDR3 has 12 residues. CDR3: CASSTGGFEAFF. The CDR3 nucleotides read TGTGCCAGCAGTACCGGGGGATTTGAAGCTTTCTTT.

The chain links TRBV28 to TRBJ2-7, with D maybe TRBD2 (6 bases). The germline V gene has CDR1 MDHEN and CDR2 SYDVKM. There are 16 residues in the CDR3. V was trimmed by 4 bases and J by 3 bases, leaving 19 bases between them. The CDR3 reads CASSSVISRGHYEQYF. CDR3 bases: TGTGCCAGCAGTTCCGTGATTTCGCGGGGTCACTACGAGCAGTACTTC.

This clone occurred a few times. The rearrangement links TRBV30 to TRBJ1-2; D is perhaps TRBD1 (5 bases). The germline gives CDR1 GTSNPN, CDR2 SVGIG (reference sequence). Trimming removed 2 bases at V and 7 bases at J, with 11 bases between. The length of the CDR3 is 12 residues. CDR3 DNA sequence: TGTGCCTGGAGTCTTGGGGGACCTGGCTACACCTTC. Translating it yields CAWSLGGPGYTF.

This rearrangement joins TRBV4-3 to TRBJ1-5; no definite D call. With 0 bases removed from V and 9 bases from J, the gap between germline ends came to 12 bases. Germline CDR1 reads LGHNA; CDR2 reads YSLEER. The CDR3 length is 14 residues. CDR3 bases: TGCGCCAGCAGCCAAGAACCTGGGGTCAGGCCCCAGCATTTT. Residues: CASSQEPGVRPQHF.

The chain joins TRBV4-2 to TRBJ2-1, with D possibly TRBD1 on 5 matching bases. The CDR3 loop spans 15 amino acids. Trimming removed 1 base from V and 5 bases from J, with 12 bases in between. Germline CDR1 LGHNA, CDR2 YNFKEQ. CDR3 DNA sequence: TGTGCCAGCAGCCAAGTACAGGAGTTCAACAATGAGCAGTTCTTC. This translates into CASSQVQEFNNEQFF.

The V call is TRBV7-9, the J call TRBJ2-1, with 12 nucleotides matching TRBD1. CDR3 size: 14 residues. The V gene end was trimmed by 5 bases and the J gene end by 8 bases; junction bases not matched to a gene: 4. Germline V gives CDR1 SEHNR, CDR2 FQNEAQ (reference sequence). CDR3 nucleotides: TGTGCCAGCAGCCGGGGACAGGGGGCTTATGAGCAGTTCTTC. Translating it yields CASSRGQGAYEQFF.

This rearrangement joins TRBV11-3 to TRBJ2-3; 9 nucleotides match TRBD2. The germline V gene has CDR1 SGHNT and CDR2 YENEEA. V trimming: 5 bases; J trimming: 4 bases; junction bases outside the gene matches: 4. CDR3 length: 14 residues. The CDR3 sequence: CASSARTSADTQYF. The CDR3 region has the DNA TGTGCCAGCAGCGCCCGGACTAGCGCAGATACGCAGTATTTT.